A single T cell receptor beta chain is shown here with its context. Trimming took 4 bases from V and 8 from J; bases not matched to a gene: 8. CDR3 length equals 14 residues. Germline V CDR1 and CDR2: GTSNPN, SVGIG (reference sequence). This sample stems from a study of shared T cell receptors in the human thymus. Using immunoSEQ multiplex PCR, the repertoire was profiled, and TCRdb retains in-frame clones only, with some absent. The table includes roughly 500,000 clones, approximately 80% detected once. In addition, the sample was reused for a study of human thymus T cells.

Material for sequencing was thymocytes. The receptor was isolated from a boy in the first two years of life with a congenital heart defect. V gene TRBV30 combines with J gene TRBJ2-1; TRBD2 agrees at 10 bases. CDR3 protein: CAWTIAGGKDEQFF. DNA of the CDR3: TGTGCCTGGACAATAGCGGGAGGAAAGGATGAGCAGTTCTTC.